The 18 T cell receptor beta chains below all came from one sample that was sequenced in a study of identical twins' blood T cells (dated by TCRdb to 2012 to 2015). Preparation of the library involved 5' RACE. The listed sequencing device is Illumina Genome Analyzer IIx. Starting from the raw public reads, TCRdb applied fastp trimming at Q25, assembled clones with MiXCR and retained in-frame beta chains. All rows with the same CDR3 protein become a single entry with the most common DNA and genes. This sample lists hundreds of thousands of distinct CDR3 sequences; roughly 31% were detected once. The ten largest account for 5.5% to 7% of the sample. Source material: PBMCs. Receptor source: a woman between 18 and 50 years old in good health.

The chain uses TRBV6-5 and TRBJ2-1, with 9 positions matching TRBD2. The J segment lost 8 bases and the V segment lost 5 bases, leaving 4 bases of the junction unmatched. The CDR3 has 13 residues. CDR1 and CDR2 (germline): MNHEY, SVGAGI. CDR3 amino acids: CASSQGLAYEQFF. The CDR3 bases are TGTGCCAGCAGTCAGGGACTAGCCTATGAGCAGTTCTTC.

The chain is built from TRBV20-1 and TRBJ2-3; 12 bases are shared with TRBD2. From germline, CDR1 is DFQATT and CDR2 SNEGSKA (reference sequence). CDR3 length equals 15 residues. Losses at the gene ends were 5 bases for V and 10 bases for J; bases not matched to a gene: 13. CDR3 region: CSARRLAGAQSAQYF. As DNA, the CDR3 is TGCAGTGCTCGGAGACTAGCGGGGGCTCAGTCAGCGCAGTATTTT.

The chain links TRBV7-3 to TRBJ2-3, with TRBD2 matching over 7 bases. J was trimmed by 3 bases and V by 1 base; bases with no gene match: 4. This CDR3 contains 15 residues. Looked up from germline, CDR1 is SGHTA and CDR2 is FQGTGA. The CDR3 DNA reads as TGTGCCAGCAGCTTAAGTTCCGGGGGGACAGATACGCAGTATTTT. Translation gives CASSLSSGGTDTQYF.

A remark on this clonotype: This clone may be a read error of a much larger clone one base away. This chain uses TRBV29-1 with TRBJ1-1, with TRBD1 as a possible D gene (5 bases). Per germline, CDR1 SQVTM and CDR2 ANQGSEA. This CDR3 contains 12 residues. The CDR3 sequence is CNVWGLNTEAFF. In nucleotides, the CDR3 is TGCAACGTGTGGGGGTTGAACACTGAAGCTTTCTTT.

The chain joins TRBV5-1 to TRBJ1-1; no clear D gene. V was trimmed by 0 bases and J by 3 bases, leaving 6 bases between them. The CDR3 runs 13 residues. CDR1 and CDR2 (germline): SGHRS, YFSETQ. The CDR3: CASSLGTHTEAFF. CDR3 in DNA: TGCGCCAGCAGCTTGGGGACCCACACTGAAGCTTTCTTT. Full variable domain (remainder filled in from reference TRBV5-1 and TRBJ1-1): KAGVTQTPRYLIKTRGQQVTLSCSPISGHRSVSWYQQTPGQGLQFLFEYFSETQRNKGNFPGRFSGRQFSNSRSEMNVSTLELGDSALYLCASSLGTHTEAFFGQGTRLTVV.

This clonotype was seen a handful of times. This chain links TRBV7-9 with TRBJ1-1; possibly TRBD1 for D (5 bases). V lost 5 bases, J lost 11 bases, and 15 bases lay in between. Germline loops: CDR1 SEHNR, CDR2 FQNEAQ (reference sequence). This CDR3 comprises 12 residues. This chain's CDR3 is CASSRDGGDAFF. In DNA, the CDR3 is TGTGCCAGCAGCCGAGACGGTGGGGACGCTTTCTTT.

This chain uses TRBV10-3 with TRBJ1-2; a weak D match, TRBD1 (6 bases). V lost 8 bases, J lost 6 bases, and 10 bases lay in between. The length of the CDR3 is 11 residues. Germline CDR1 and CDR2: ENHRY and SYGVKD. CDR3 DNA: TGTGCCATCGGACAGCGGGATGGCTACACCTTC. Amino acids: CAIGQRDGYTF.

This chain links TRBV20-1 with TRBJ2-2, with D perhaps assigned TRBD1 or TRBD2 (5 bases each). The CDR3 is 14 amino acids. V was pared by 0 bases and J by 5 bases, with 10 bases between. CDR1 is DFQATT and CDR2 is SNEGSKA in the germline V gene (reference sequence). The CDR3 DNA reads as TGCAGTGCTAGAGATCGAGGGGTGACCGGGGAGCTGTTTTTT. This sequence encodes CSARDRGVTGELFF.

The rearrangement links TRBV18 to TRBJ1-5; D unresolved. Per the germline V gene, CDR1 is KGHSH and CDR2 is LQKENI. The germline V and J ends were trimmed by 2 bases and 3 bases, with 5 bases remaining between them. The CDR3 is 13 amino acids. The CDR3 nucleotides read TGTGCCAGCTCACCAGGCACCAATCAGCCCCAGCATTTT. It codes for CASSPGTNQPQHF.

This chain links TRBV14 with TRBJ2-7; D is undetermined. Germline values: CDR1 SGHDN, CDR2 FVKESK. Trimming pared 4 bases from V and 4 bases from J, leaving 20 bases between. The length of the CDR3 is 16 residues. CDR3 bases: TGTGCCAGCAGCCCTGTATCCCTTCTGCCCAATTACGAGCAGTACTTC. Translation: CASSPVSLLPNYEQYF.

This clonotype was found a few times. The chain uses TRBV20-1 and TRBJ2-1, with 11 bases matching TRBD2. Per germline, CDR1 DFQATT and CDR2 SNEGSKA (reference sequence). This CDR3 has 15 residues. V gave up 4 bases and J gave up 4 bases; unmatched junction bases: 6. The CDR3 reads CSATGTSGSYNEQFF. CDR3 nucleotides: TGCAGTGCTACCGGGACTAGCGGATCGTACAATGAGCAGTTCTTC.

This clonotype was seen more than once but under ten times. The CDR3 region has the DNA TGTGCCAGCAGTTTAACCCGGAGCACTGAAGCTTTCTTT. Translation: CASSLTRSTEAFF. V and J are TRBV27 and TRBJ1-1; the D is unclear. The CDR3 length is 13 residues. Trimming pared 2 bases from V and 4 bases from J, leaving 8 bases between. The germline gives CDR1 MNHEY, CDR2 SMNVEV (reference sequence).

This clonotype has a count of ten or more. This sequence joins TRBV12-3 or TRBV12-4 and TRBJ1-6; D gene unclear. The CDR3 is made up of 15 amino acids. Trimming removed 7 bases at V and 9 bases at J, with 19 bases between. The CDR3 spells CASNLRGSGSSPLHF. The CDR3 DNA sequence: TGTGCCAGCAACCTGAGAGGCTCGGGGAGTTCACCCCTCCACTTT.

The chain carries TRBV23-1 and TRBJ2-7; 7 nucleotides align to TRBD1. TRBV23-1 carries the ORF label, with uncertain function. The CDR3 extends over 12 amino acids. The chain's CDR3 is CAIHRGPYEQYF. The CDR3 DNA follows: TGCGCTATACACAGGGGACCCTACGAGCAGTACTTC.

This clonotype was seen at least ten times. The chain joins TRBV2 to TRBJ1-1; D uncertain. CDR1 and CDR2 (germline): SNHLY, FYNNEI. This CDR3 contains 14 residues. Trimming removed 5 bases at V and 1 base at J, with 11 bases between. CDR3 protein: CASSPMAGNTEAFF. CDR3 in DNA: TGTGCCAGCAGTCCGATGGCAGGGAACACTGAAGCTTTCTTT.

This clonotype was counted ten times or more. The V and J genes are TRBV10-2 and TRBJ2-3; possible D gene TRBD1, 5 bases. This CDR3 contains 13 residues. Trimming left V 5 bases short and J 3 bases short, with 9 bases between. Germline CDR1 reads WSHSY; CDR2 reads SAAADI. Here the CDR3 DNA reads TGCGCCAGCAGTAGGCAGGGAACAGATACGCAGTATTTT. Protein product: CASSRQGTDTQYF.

The gene calls are TRBV11-2 and TRBJ2-7; no reliable D call. Germline CDR1 reads SGHAT; CDR2 reads FQNNGV. The CDR3 extends over 13 amino acids. Deletions cut 2 bases from V and 4 bases from J, with 9 bases between. The CDR3 nucleotides are TGTGCCAGCAGCTTAAACGGCTTTTACGAGCAGTACTTC. Translating it yields CASSLNGFYEQYF.

This clonotype was observed a handful of times. This chain uses TRBV20-1 with TRBJ2-2; unclear D gene. V was cut by 3 bases and J by 6 bases, with 5 bases left in between. Germline lookup yields CDR1 DFQATT and CDR2 SNEGSKA (reference sequence). CDR3 length: 11 amino acids. The CDR3 reads CSASRAGELFF. The DNA of the CDR3 is TGCAGTGCTAGTAGGGCCGGGGAGCTGTTTTTT.